This T cell receptor (beta chain) was documented in a study of T-cell memory formation after mild COVID-19. Whole-study context: TCR clusters showed largely donor specificity.

Study results and caveats: Whether second-wave clones peaking at day 37 were SARS-CoV-2 specific went unconfirmed.

Constant-segment primers and 5'RACE yielded cDNA libraries for TCR alpha and TCR beta, each carrying sample barcodes and UMIs. TCRdb ran MiXCR on the 5' RACE reads and lists one entry per CDR3 protein. The sample has about 210,000 distinct CDR3 sequences; roughly 10% are singletons. In regard to this clonotype: Its antigen is unidentified.

The CDR3 has 13 amino acids. Germline CDR1 SEHNR, CDR2 FQNEAQ (reference sequence). V gave up 8 bases and J gave up 10 bases; unmatched junction bases: 11. The receptor was isolated from a man in his late teens or twenties who had mild COVID-19 (a few samples of this study predate the infection). Cell type and time point are not known. The chain is built from TRBV7-9 and TRBJ2-1; 7 bases align to TRBD1. The sample comprised PBMCs or a T cell subset sorted from them (not recorded which). Here the CDR3 DNA reads TGTGCCAGCGAGGGACAGCAAGAAACGGAGCAGTTCTTC. It encodes CASEGQQETEQFF.